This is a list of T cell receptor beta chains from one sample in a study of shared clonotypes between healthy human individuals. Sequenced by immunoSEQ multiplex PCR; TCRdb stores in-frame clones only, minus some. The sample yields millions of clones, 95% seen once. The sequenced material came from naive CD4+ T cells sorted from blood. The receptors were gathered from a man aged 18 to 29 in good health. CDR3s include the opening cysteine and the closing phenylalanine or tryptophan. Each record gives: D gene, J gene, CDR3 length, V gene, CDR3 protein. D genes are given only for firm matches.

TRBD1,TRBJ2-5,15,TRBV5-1,CASSLIGTGVETQYF
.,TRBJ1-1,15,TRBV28,CASSPPGRGNTEAFF
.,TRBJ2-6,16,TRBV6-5,CASSYSPRAGANVLTF
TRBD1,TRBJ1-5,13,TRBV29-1,CSVGAQGNQPQHF
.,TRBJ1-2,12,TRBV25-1,CASMGDGYGYTF
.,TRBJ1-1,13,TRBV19,CASSPRSDTEAFF
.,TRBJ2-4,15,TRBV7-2,CASSLSAVAKNIQYF
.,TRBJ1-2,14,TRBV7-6,CASSLATGVYGYTF
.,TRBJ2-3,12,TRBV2,CASKEQRDTQYF
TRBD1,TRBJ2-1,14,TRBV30,CAWRDRGSYNEQFF
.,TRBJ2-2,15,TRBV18,CASSPSRVDTGELFF
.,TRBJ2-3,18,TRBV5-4,CASSLETSGFPSTDTQYF
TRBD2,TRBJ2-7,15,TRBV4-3,CASSQPHAGVHEQYF
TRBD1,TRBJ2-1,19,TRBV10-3,CATTGQGLPPQSSYNEQFF
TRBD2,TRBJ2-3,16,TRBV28,CASRHGVAGGEDTQYF
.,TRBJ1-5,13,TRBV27,CASRTTRGQPQHF
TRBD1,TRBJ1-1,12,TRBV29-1,CSVLDRVTEAFF
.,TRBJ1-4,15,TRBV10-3,CAISEGGQFNEKLFF
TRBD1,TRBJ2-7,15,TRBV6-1,CASSRGQVSSYEQYF
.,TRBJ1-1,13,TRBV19,CASRFKGTTEAFF
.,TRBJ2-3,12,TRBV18,CASSGRTDTQYF
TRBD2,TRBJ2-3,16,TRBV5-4,CASSFETSGFTDTQYF
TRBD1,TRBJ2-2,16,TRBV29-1,CSVTRAGTGNTGELFF
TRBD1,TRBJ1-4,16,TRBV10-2,CASSAGTRTGTEKLFF
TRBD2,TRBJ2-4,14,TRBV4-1,CASSQDSLPSGIRF
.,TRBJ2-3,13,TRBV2,CASELEAADTQYF
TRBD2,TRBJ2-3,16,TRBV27,CASSLGTSGNTDTQYF
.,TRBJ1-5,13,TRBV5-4,CASSPAPNQPQHF
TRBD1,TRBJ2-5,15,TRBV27,CASRELTGLRETQYF
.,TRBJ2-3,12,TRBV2,CASSSQADTQYF
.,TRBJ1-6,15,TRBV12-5,CASGLGQSRNSPLHF
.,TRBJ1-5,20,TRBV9,CASSPPPWAVVNYSNQPQHF
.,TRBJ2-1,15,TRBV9,CASSPHASSYNEQFF